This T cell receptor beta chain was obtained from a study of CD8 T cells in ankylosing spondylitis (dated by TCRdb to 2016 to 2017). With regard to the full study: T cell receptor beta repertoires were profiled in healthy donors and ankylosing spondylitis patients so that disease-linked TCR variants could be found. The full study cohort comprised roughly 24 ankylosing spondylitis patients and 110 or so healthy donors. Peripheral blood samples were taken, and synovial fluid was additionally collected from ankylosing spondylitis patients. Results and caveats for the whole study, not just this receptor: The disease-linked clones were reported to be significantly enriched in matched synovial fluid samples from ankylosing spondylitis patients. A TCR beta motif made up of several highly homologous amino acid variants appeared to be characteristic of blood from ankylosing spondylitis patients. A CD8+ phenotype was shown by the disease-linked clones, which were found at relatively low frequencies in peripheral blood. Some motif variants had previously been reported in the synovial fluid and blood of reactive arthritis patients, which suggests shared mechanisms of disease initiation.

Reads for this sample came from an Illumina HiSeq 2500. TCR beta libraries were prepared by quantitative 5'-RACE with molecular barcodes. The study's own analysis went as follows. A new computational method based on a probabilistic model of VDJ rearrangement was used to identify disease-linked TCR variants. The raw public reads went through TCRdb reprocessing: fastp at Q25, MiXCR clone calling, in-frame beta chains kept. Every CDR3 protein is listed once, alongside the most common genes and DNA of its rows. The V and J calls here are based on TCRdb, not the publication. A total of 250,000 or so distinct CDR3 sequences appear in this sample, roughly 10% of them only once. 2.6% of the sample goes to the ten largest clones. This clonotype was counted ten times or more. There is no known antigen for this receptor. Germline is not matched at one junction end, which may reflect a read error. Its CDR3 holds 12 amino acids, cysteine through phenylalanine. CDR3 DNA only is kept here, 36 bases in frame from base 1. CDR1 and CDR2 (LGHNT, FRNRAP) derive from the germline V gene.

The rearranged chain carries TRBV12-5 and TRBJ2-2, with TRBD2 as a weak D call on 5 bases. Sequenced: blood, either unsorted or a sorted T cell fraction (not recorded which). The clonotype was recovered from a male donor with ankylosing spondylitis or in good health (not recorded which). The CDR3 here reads CASGSGTGELFF. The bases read TGTGCTAGCGGTTCGGGGACCGGGGAGCTGTTTTTT.